What follows is one T cell receptor beta chain and its context. Its antigen is unknown. The germline V gene has CDR1 GTSNPN and CDR2 SVGIG (reference sequence). The CDR3 extends over 11 amino acids. The J segment lost 9 bases and the V segment lost 4 bases, leaving 3 bases of the junction unmatched. All glioblastoma patients lacked an isocitrate dehydrogenase mutation. Assay: immunoSEQ multiplex PCR; the TCRdb copy retains only in-frame clones and omits some. The sample has 45,000 to 50,000 clones, 85% seen once. The data derive from a study of glioma-infiltrating T cells after dendritic cell vaccination. Study observations and caveats: Higher TCR clonality did not directly relate to longer survival. Few patients contributed both blood and tumor specimens.

The clonotype comes from a human donor with glioblastoma. The input for sequencing was blood, taken before dendritic cell vaccination. The genes are TRBV30 and TRBJ2-4; TRBD1 aligns across 7 bases. CDR3 protein: CAWTGGLIQYF. The CDR3 DNA reads TGTGCCTGGACAGGGGGTCTCATTCAGTACTTC.